This passage covers 14 T cell receptor beta chains from one sample sequenced in a study of shared clonotypes between healthy human individuals. Using immunoSEQ multiplex PCR, the repertoire was profiled, and TCRdb retains in-frame clones only, with some absent. The table has 560,000 or so clones, approximately 96% seen once. Naive-designated CD8 cells lacked CD45RO, were positively enriched for CCR7, and omitted terminally differentiated effector memory CD45RA+ cells. Sequencing input: naive CD8+ T cells sorted from blood. All receptors come from a woman between 25 and 40 years old in good health.

This chain joins TRBV25-1 and TRBJ2-5; D ambiguous. Looked up from germline, CDR1 is MGHDK and CDR2 is SYGVNS. The CDR3 spans 13 residues. V shed 3 bases and J shed 0 bases, with 5 bases lying between them. CDR3 bases: TGTGCCAGCAGTGAGGGATACCAAGAGACCCAGTACTTC. It codes for CASSEGYQETQYF.

The chain is built from TRBV5-6 and TRBJ2-5, with D possibly being TRBD1 or TRBD2 (5 bases each). Near its end, the DNA agrees better with TRBJ2-7, so the J call may be wrong. CDR3 length equals 12 residues. Germline V lookup: CDR1 SGHDT, CDR2 YYEEEE. CDR3 bases: TGTGCCAGCAGTTCGGGACCTCTCGAGCAGTACTTC. It specifies CASSSGPLEQYF.

J is TRBJ1-1 and V is TRBV6-4; D is possibly TRBD1 (6 bases). The CDR3 totals 14 residues. Trimming left V 5 bases short and J 8 bases short, with 18 bases between. Germline assignment: CDR1 MRHNA and CDR2 SNTAGT. CDR3 DNA: TGTGCCAGCAGTCCCCACAGGGCTTCCGAGGAAGCTTTCTTT. It translates to CASSPHRASEEAFF.

The V and J genes are TRBV7-9 and TRBJ2-1; TRBD2 matches at 7 bases. J gave up 7 bases and V 6 bases, and 6 bases lay outside the gene matches. Germline V gene sequence: CDR1 SEHNR, CDR2 FQNEAQ (reference sequence). The CDR3 is 13 residues long. The CDR3 sequence: CASRPQGGNEQFF. DNA for the CDR3: TGTGCCAGCAGGCCTCAGGGAGGGAATGAGCAGTTCTTC.

This chain uses TRBV27 with TRBJ2-3; D might be TRBD1 (5 bases). Trimming stripped 5 bases from V and 5 bases from J, with 11 bases between. The CDR3 is made up of 13 amino acids. Germline V gene data show CDR1 as MNHEY and CDR2 as SMNVEV (reference sequence). CDR3 in DNA: TGTGCCAGCAGTACAGGACCTCTAGATACGCAGTATTTT. It specifies CASSTGPLDTQYF.

V gene TRBV27 combines with J gene TRBJ2-7, with TRBD2 matching 12 bases. The V gene end was trimmed by 5 bases and the J gene end by 4 bases; junction bases not matched to a gene: 3. This CDR3 is built from 14 residues. Germline V CDR1 and CDR2: MNHEY, SMNVEV (reference sequence). CDR3 DNA: TGTGCCAGCAGTCAGACTAGCGGGAGATACGAGCAGTACTTC. This translates into CASSQTSGRYEQYF.

With respect to this clone: Other nucleotide sequences from this sample produce the same CDR3. The CDR3: CASSISGTGSHEQYF. CDR3 DNA sequence: TGTGCCAGTAGTATTTCGGGGACAGGGTCCCACGAGCAGTACTTC. The chain uses TRBV19 and TRBJ2-7, with 9 bases matching TRBD1. CDR1 and CDR2 (germline): LNHDA, SQIVND (reference sequence). V lost 3 bases, J lost 5 bases, and 8 bases stayed unmatched. The CDR3 is made up of 15 amino acids.

The rearrangement uses TRBV4-2 and TRBJ1-3; D call uncertain. Germline values: CDR1 LGHNA, CDR2 YNFKEQ. V lost 0 bases and J lost 0, with 9 bases in between. This CDR3 spans 16 amino acids. The CDR3 DNA is TGTGCCAGCAGCCAAGATCCGGGAGACTCTGGAAACACCATATATTTT. This codes for CASSQDPGDSGNTIYF.

V usage is TRBV6-5 and J usage is TRBJ2-1, with D perhaps given as TRBD1 or TRBD2 (5 bases each). The germline V gene has CDR1 MNHEY and CDR2 SVGAGI. V was clipped by 7 bases and J by 2 bases, with 15 bases between them. The length of the CDR3 is 15 residues. The CDR3 DNA sequence: TGTGCCAGCAACAACCGGGGCCGAACCTACAATGAGCAGTTCTTC. Translated: CASNNRGRTYNEQFF.

The chain has TRBV27 and TRBJ1-1, with unresolved D. Germline-derived CDR1 and CDR2 are MNHEY and SMNVEV (reference sequence). The CDR3 runs 14 residues. The ends were cut back, 3 bases at V and 1 base at J, with 9 bases in the middle. The CDR3 sequence is CASSLIGTNTEAFF. The CDR3 DNA reads as TGTGCCAGCAGTTTGATTGGCACGAACACTGAAGCTTTCTTT.

J is TRBJ2-7 and V is TRBV11-2, with D uncertain. Germline V lookup: CDR1 SGHAT, CDR2 FQNNGV. V lost 5 bases, J lost 5 bases, and 16 bases lay in between. The CDR3 length is 14 residues. CDR3 region: CASSVRTAYDEQYF. DNA of the CDR3: TGTGCCAGCAGCGTGCGAACAGCTTATGACGAGCAGTACTTC.

This rearrangement joins TRBV5-1 to TRBJ1-1, with 8 bases identical to TRBD1. The CDR3 runs 14 residues. Germline lookup yields CDR1 SGHRS and CDR2 YFSETQ. V lost 4 bases to trimming and J lost 4 bases; unmatched junction nucleotides: 6. This chain's CDR3 is CASSNGQGITEAFF. The CDR3 nucleotides read TGCGCCAGCAGCAACGGACAGGGTATCACTGAAGCTTTCTTT.

The chain combines TRBV10-1 with TRBJ2-1; 10 bases align to TRBD2. The CDR3 is 15 residues long. Germline CDR1 reads WNHNN; CDR2 reads SYGVQD (reference sequence). Losses at the gene ends were 5 bases for V and 0 bases for J; bases not matched to a gene: 1. The CDR3 nucleotides are TGCGCCAGCAGTCCTAGCGGGAGCTCCTACAATGAGCAGTTCTTC. Encoded protein: CASSPSGSSYNEQFF.

The chain has TRBV27 and TRBJ2-3; 10 bases are shared with TRBD2. The CDR3 contains 15 residues. CDR1 MNHEY and CDR2 SMNVEV come from the germline V gene (reference sequence). V was pared by 5 bases and J by 2 bases, with 4 bases of the junction left unmatched. The CDR3 region is CASSPSGGNTDTQYF. CDR3 bases: TGTGCCAGCAGTCCTAGCGGGGGCAACACAGATACGCAGTATTTT.